These T cell receptor beta chains were read from a single sample in a study of CD8 T cells in ankylosing spondylitis. TCRdb independently ran MiXCR on the 5' RACE reads; one entry per CDR3 protein. The table lists roughly 370,000 distinct CDR3 sequences, approximately 20% of them singletons. Sequencing used blood, either unsorted or a sorted T cell fraction (not recorded which). The source of these receptors is a male donor with ankylosing spondylitis. The CDR3 runs from the conserved cysteine through the conserved F or W. The D gene is left open where the match is weak. Expanded clones are given a class, and other clones once, few, many or no size at all.

length,size,J,D,V,DNA,CDR3
16,once,TRBJ2-1,TRBD2,TRBV10-1,TGCGCCAGCAGTGTCTCTAGCGGGACATCCTACAATGAGCAGTTCTTC,CASSVSSGTSYNEQFF
13,.,TRBJ2-5,.,TRBV10-3,TGTGCCATCAGTGAGCGAATTCAAGAGACCCAGTACTTC,CAISERIQETQYF
13,few,TRBJ2-1,TRBD2,TRBV20-1,TGCAGTGCTAGAACGGGAGGTCTTCATGAGCAGTTCTTC,CSARTGGLHEQFF
20,few,TRBJ2-7,TRBD2,TRBV11-2,TGTGCCAGCAGCTTAAATTCCCAACGCGCGGGAGGACATCGCTCCTACGAGCAGTACTTC,CASSLNSQRAGGHRSYEQYF
18,.,TRBJ2-2,.,TRBV11-2,TGTGCCAGCAGCTTAGTTGTTTCCGTCCGTGGGTACACCGGGGAGCTGTTTTTT,CASSLVVSVRGYTGELFF
14,.,TRBJ2-3,.,TRBV25-1,TGTGCCAGCAGTGAATTTAGCAGCACAGATACGCAGTATTTT,CASSEFSSTDTQYF
15,.,TRBJ1-1,TRBD1,TRBV4-2,TGTGCCAGCAGCCGAGCAGGGGGCTCGAACACTGAAGCTTTCTTT,CASSRAGGSNTEAFF
16,few,TRBJ2-2,TRBD2,TRBV10-3,TGTGCCATCAGTGAGTCGTTTAGCGGGAGGACCGGGGAGCTGTTTTTT,CAISESFSGRTGELFF
15,.,TRBJ2-5,.,TRBV25-1,TGTGCCAGCAGTGACAGTGACTACTACCAAGAGACCCAGTACTTC,CASSDSDYYQETQYF
17,.,TRBJ2-3,TRBD2,TRBV4-2,TGTGCCAGCAGCCACGAAGGACTAGCGGGAGAAACAGATACGCAGTATTTT,CASSHEGLAGETDTQYF
15,.,TRBJ2-3,TRBD1,TRBV20-1,TGCAGTGCTTTTGACGCAGGGGGCCTGGCAGATACGCAGTATTTT,CSAFDAGGLADTQYF
16,few,TRBJ2-5,.,TRBV4-1,TGCGCCAGCAGCCCGAAGGACAGTCTGGCGGGTGAGACCCAGTACTTC,CASSPKDSLAGETQYF
15,once,TRBJ2-7,TRBD2,TRBV4-3,TGCGCCAGCAGCCAAGGCTCGACTAGCCCCGGCGAGCAGTACTTC,CASSQGSTSPGEQYF
15,few,TRBJ2-1,TRBD1,TRBV28,TGTGCCAGCAGACGGTCAGGACAGGGGGCGAATGAGCAGTTCTTC,CASRRSGQGANEQFF
13,.,TRBJ2-7,.,TRBV7-9,TGTGCCAGCAGGCCTACAGGGTTCTACGAGCAGTACTTC,CASRPTGFYEQYF
14,.,TRBJ2-1,.,TRBV6-2/TRBV6-3,TGTGCCAGCAGCGACGGCGCCTCCTACAATGAGCAGTTCTTC,CASSDGASYNEQFF
14,few,TRBJ2-7,.,TRBV7-9,TGTGCCAGCAGCTTAGGACAACAGAGCTACGAGCAGTACTTC,CASSLGQQSYEQYF
14,few,TRBJ1-1,.,TRBV13,TGTGCCAGCAGCTTAAATTCGGGACATAACCAAGCTTTCTTT,CASSLNSGHNQAFF
13,many,TRBJ2-4,.,TRBV20-1,TGCAGTGCTAGAGAGGGTGGACAACGGGTTCAGTACTTC,CSAREGGQRVQYF
15,.,TRBJ2-7,.,TRBV9,TGTGCCAGCAGCGTAGCGGAGGGAAGCAAGTACGAGCAGTACTTC,CASSVAEGSKYEQYF
15,.,TRBJ2-2,.,TRBV4-1,TGCGCCAGCAGAGTAACTGCCCCGGGCACCGGGGAGCTGTTTTTT,CASRVTAPGTGELFF
12,few,TRBJ2-7,.,TRBV18,TGTGCCAGCTCACCTAACAGCTACGAGCAGTACTTC,CASSPNSYEQYF
15,many,TRBJ2-7,.,TRBV29-1,TGCAGCGTTGTGGTGTGGGAACGGTCTATAGGCGAGCAGTACTTC,CSVVVWERSIGEQYF
15,.,TRBJ1-2,TRBD1,TRBV20-1,TGCAGTGCTAGAAGGGACAGGGGGGAAGACTATGGCTACACCTTC,CSARRDRGEDYGYTF
15,few,TRBJ2-7,.,TRBV5-5,TGTGCCAGCAGCTTGGTAGTAGCTCTGGGCCACGAGCAGTACTTC,CASSLVVALGHEQYF
16,few,TRBJ2-2,TRBD2,TRBV12-3/TRBV12-4,TGTGCCAGCACCCCTTGGACTAGCGGGACGGACGGGGAGCTGTTTTTT,CASTPWTSGTDGELFF
15,.,TRBJ2-3,TRBD2,TRBV12-3/TRBV12-4,TGTGCCAGCAGAATACTAGCGCTTAGCACAGATACGCAGTATTTT,CASRILALSTDTQYF
17,.,TRBJ2-1,TRBD2,TRBV14,TGTGCCAGCAGCCAAGTAGCCTACCAGCCGGGGGGCAATGAGCAGTTCTTC,CASSQVAYQPGGNEQFF
13,few,TRBJ1-2,.,TRBV12-3/TRBV12-4,TGTGCCAGCAGTTTAATCCTAAAAGGGGGCTACACCTTC,CASSLILKGGYTF
16,few,TRBJ2-3,TRBD2,TRBV7-2,TGTGCCAGCAGTCCGCGACTAGCGGGAGGAACAGATACGCAGTATTTT,CASSPRLAGGTDTQYF
13,.,TRBJ1-1,.,TRBV7-3,TGTGCCAGCAGCTTAACGGTACAGGGTGAAGCTTTCTTT,CASSLTVQGEAFF
13,few,TRBJ2-5,.,TRBV6-1,TGTGCCAGCAGTGCTACAGGGCAAGAGACCCAGTACTTC,CASSATGQETQYF
15,many,TRBJ2-2,.,TRBV5-1,TGCGCCAGCAGCTTGAGGCAAGACGACACCGGGGAGCTGTTTTTT,CASSLRQDDTGELFF
12,.,TRBJ2-5,.,TRBV3-1,TGTGCCAGCAGCCAGCTGTACGGGACCCAGTACTTC,CASSQLYGTQYF
15,few,TRBJ1-4,.,TRBV20-1,TGCAGTGCCCAATCGTCGGCAGGGAAGAATGAAAAACTGTTTTTT,CSAQSSAGKNEKLFF